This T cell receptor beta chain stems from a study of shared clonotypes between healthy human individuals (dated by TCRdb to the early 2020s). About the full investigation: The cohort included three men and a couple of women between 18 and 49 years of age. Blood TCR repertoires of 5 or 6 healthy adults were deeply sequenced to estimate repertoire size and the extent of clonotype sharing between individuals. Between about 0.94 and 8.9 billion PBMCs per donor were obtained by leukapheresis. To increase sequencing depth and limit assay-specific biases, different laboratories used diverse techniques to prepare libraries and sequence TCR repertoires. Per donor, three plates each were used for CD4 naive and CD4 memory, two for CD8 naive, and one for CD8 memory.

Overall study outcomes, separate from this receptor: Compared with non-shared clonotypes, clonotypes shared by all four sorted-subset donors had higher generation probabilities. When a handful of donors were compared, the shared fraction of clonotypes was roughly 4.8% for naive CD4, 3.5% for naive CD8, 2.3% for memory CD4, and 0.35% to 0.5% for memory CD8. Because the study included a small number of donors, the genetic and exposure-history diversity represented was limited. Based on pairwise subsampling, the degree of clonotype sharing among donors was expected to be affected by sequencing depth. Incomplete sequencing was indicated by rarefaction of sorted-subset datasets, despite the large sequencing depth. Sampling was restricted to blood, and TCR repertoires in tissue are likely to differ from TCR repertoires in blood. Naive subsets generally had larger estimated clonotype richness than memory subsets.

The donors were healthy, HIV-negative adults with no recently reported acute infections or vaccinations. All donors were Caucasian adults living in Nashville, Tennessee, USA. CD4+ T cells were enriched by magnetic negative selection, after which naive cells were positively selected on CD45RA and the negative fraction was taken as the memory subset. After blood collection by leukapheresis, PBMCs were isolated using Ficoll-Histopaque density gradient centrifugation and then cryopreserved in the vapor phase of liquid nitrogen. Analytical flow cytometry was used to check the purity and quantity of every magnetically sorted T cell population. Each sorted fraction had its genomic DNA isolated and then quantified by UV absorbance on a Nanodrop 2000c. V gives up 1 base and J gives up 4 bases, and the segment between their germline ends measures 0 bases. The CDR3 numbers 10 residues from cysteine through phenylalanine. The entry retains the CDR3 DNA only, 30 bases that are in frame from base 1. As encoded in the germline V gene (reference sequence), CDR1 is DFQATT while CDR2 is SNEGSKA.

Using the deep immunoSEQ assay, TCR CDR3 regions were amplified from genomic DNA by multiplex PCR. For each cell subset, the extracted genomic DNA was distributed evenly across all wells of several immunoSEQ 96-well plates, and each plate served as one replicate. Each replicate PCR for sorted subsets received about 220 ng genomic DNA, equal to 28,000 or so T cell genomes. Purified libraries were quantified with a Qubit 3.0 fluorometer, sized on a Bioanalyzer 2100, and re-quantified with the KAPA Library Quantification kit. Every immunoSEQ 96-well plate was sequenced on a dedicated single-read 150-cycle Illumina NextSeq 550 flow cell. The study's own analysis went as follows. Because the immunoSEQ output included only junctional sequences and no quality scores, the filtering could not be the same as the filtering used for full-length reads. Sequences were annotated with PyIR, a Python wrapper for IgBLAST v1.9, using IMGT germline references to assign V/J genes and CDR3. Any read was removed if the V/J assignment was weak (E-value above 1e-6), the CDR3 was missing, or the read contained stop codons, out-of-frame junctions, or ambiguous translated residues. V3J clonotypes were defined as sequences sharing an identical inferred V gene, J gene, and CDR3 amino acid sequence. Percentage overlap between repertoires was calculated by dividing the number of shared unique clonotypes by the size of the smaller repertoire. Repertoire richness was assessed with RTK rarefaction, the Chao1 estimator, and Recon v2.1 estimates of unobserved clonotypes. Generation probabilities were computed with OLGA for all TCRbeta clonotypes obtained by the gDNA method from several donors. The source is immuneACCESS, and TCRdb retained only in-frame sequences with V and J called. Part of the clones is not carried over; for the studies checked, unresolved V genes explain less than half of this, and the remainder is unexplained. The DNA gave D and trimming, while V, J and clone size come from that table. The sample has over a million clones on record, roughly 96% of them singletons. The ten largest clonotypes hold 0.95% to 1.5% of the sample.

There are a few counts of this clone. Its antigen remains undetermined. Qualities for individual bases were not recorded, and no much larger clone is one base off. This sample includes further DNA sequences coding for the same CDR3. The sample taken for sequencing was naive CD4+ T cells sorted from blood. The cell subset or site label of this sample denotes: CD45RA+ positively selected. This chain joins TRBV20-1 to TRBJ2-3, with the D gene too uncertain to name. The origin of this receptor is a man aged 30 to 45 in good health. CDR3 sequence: CSARADTQYF. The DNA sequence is TGCAGTGCTAGAGCAGATACGCAGTATTTT.